The rows below give T cell receptor beta chains drawn from one sample of a study of cytomegalovirus exposure and HLA in healthy donors. Sequenced by immunoSEQ multiplex PCR; TCRdb stores in-frame clones only, minus some. The sample holds 100,000 to 150,000 clones; 77% are singletons and the top ten take 4% to 5%. The sequenced sample was PBMCs. These receptors all come from a male donor in good health and CMV-seropositive. Both conserved end residues are part of each CDR3. Fields, in order: D gene, J gene, V gene, clone size, CDR3 DNA, CDR3 protein. A D gene is named only where the DNA matches it firmly. The listing skips clone size in some rows; elsewhere it reads once, few, many or a size class.

D: -; J: TRBJ1-2; V: TRBV6-1; size: few; DNA: TGTGCCAGCAGTGAAGCCGGGCACAGGAGTAACTATGGCTACACCTTC; CDR3: CASSEAGHRSNYGYTF
D: TRBD1; J: TRBJ1-6; V: TRBV5-6; size: -; DNA: TGTGCCAGCAGCCCGTGGACAGGGGGCAACTATAATTCACCCCTCCACTTT; CDR3: CASSPWTGGNYNSPLHF
D: TRBD1; J: TRBJ1-2; V: TRBV19; size: -; DNA: TGTGCCAGTACCCCCGGGCAGGGGGACTATGGCTACACCTTC; CDR3: CASTPGQGDYGYTF
D: -; J: TRBJ1-1; V: TRBV10-3; size: -; DNA: TGTGCCATCAGTGGGCGGGACTTAAGGAACACTGAAGCTTTCTTT; CDR3: CAISGRDLRNTEAFF
D: -; J: TRBJ1-3; V: TRBV6-5; size: -; DNA: TGTGCCAGCATCCAGGCCCCGACTGGAAACACCATATATTTT; CDR3: CASIQAPTGNTIYF
D: TRBD2; J: TRBJ2-5; V: TRBV27; size: -; DNA: TGTGCCAGCAGTCCTCTAGCGGGAGCTGGGGAGACCCAGTACTTC; CDR3: CASSPLAGAGETQYF
D: TRBD1; J: TRBJ2-5; V: TRBV30; size: once; DNA: TGTGCCTGGAGTCCGGGACAGGGGCCTGAGGCCCAGTACTTC; CDR3: CAWSPGQGPEAQYF
D: -; J: TRBJ1-5; V: TRBV19; size: -; DNA: TGTGCCAGTAGTATTTCGGGGGGGAGCAATCAGCCCCAGCATTTT; CDR3: CASSISGGSNQPQHF
D: TRBD2; J: TRBJ2-1; V: TRBV28; size: -; DNA: TGTGCCAGCAGCCGCGGGACTAGCGGGACCAATGAGCAGTTCTTC; CDR3: CASSRGTSGTNEQFF
D: TRBD1; J: TRBJ2-7; V: TRBV14; size: -; DNA: TGTGCCAGCAGCCTACAGGGGGGCGAGCAGTACTTC; CDR3: CASSLQGGEQYF
D: TRBD1; J: TRBJ2-7; V: TRBV28; size: -; DNA: TGTGCCAGCAGTTTGGGGGGACAGGTGTCTGGCTACGAGCAGTACTTC; CDR3: CASSLGGQVSGYEQYF
D: -; J: TRBJ1-1; V: TRBV19; size: few; DNA: TGTGCCAGTACCCCACGGGGGGCTGAAGCTTTCTTT; CDR3: CASTPRGAEAFF
D: -; J: TRBJ1-5; V: TRBV28; size: -; DNA: TGTGCCACGAGTAAGACGGGAGGGGTCAGTCAGCCCCAGCATTTT; CDR3: CATSKTGGVSQPQHF
D: TRBD2; J: TRBJ2-2; V: TRBV28; size: -; DNA: TGTGCCAGCAGTTTGACTAGCGGGATAAGCGGGGAGCTGTTTTTT; CDR3: CASSLTSGISGELFF
D: TRBD2; J: TRBJ2-3; V: TRBV7-2; size: -; DNA: TGTGCCAGCAGCTTAGGTCCGCGGGGGGGCCGGACAGATACGCAGTATTTT; CDR3: CASSLGPRGGRTDTQYF
D: -; J: TRBJ1-5; V: TRBV15; size: once; DNA: TGTGCCACCAGCAGGAACAGGGTAACTCAGCCCCAGCATTTT; CDR3: CATSRNRVTQPQHF
D: -; J: TRBJ1-2; V: TRBV29-1; size: -; DNA: TGCAGCGTTGAGAGTCAGGTATCCGGCTACACCTTC; CDR3: CSVESQVSGYTF
D: -; J: TRBJ2-3; V: TRBV28; size: -; DNA: TGTGCCAGCAGCCAAGTGAGGGATACGCAGTATTTT; CDR3: CASSQVRDTQYF
D: -; J: TRBJ2-5; V: TRBV27; size: -; DNA: TGTGCCAGCAGTCAAAGGGGTGGAGAGACCCAGTACTTC; CDR3: CASSQRGGETQYF
D: TRBD1; J: TRBJ2-7; V: TRBV2; size: -; DNA: TGTGCCAGCAGTGCTGGGACAGGTAACTACGAGCAGTACTTC; CDR3: CASSAGTGNYEQYF
D: -; J: TRBJ1-2; V: TRBV11-2; size: -; DNA: TGTGCCAGCAGCCGGCCAGGGTCCTATGGCTACACCTTC; CDR3: CASSRPGSYGYTF
D: -; J: TRBJ2-7; V: TRBV28; size: few; DNA: TGTGCCAGCAGTGGAGGGTTTTCCTACGAGCAGTACTTC; CDR3: CASSGGFSYEQYF
D: -; J: TRBJ2-5; V: TRBV7-6; size: -; DNA: TGTGCCAGCAGCTCAACCGGGACAAGCAAACAAGAGACCCAGTACTTC; CDR3: CASSSTGTSKQETQYF
D: -; J: TRBJ2-3; V: TRBV28; size: few; DNA: TGTGCCAGCACTGGCGGGGTGTCCACAGATACGCAGTATTTT; CDR3: CASTGGVSTDTQYF
D: TRBD1; J: TRBJ1-6; V: TRBV5-1; size: -; DNA: TGCGCCAGCAGCTTGGATGCCACCGACAGGGAGAATTCACCCCTCCACTTT; CDR3: CASSLDATDRENSPLHF
D: TRBD1; J: TRBJ1-2; V: TRBV5-1; size: few; DNA: TGCGCCAGCAGCTTGGCTGAGGGGACAGTCTATGGCTACACCTTC; CDR3: CASSLAEGTVYGYTF
D: TRBD1; J: TRBJ1-2; V: TRBV28; size: -; DNA: TGTGCCAGCAGTCCTGGGGACAGGGAGCATGGCTACACCTTC; CDR3: CASSPGDREHGYTF
D: TRBD1; J: TRBJ1-2; V: TRBV19; size: few; DNA: TGTGCCAGTAGAGCACAGGGGGATGGTGGCTACACCTTC; CDR3: CASRAQGDGGYTF
D: TRBD1; J: TRBJ2-2; V: TRBV5-4; size: -; DNA: TGTGCCAGCAGCCCGGGACAGGGAAGGACCACCGGGGAGCTGTTTTTT; CDR3: CASSPGQGRTTGELFF
D: -; J: TRBJ1-1; V: TRBV29-1; size: -; DNA: TGCAGCGTTGTCGGTTACACTGAAGCTTTCTTT; CDR3: CSVVGYTEAFF
D: TRBD2; J: TRBJ2-7; V: TRBV11-1; size: -; DNA: TGTGCCAGCAGCCGAGGAGCGGGACCCTACGAGCAGTACTTC; CDR3: CASSRGAGPYEQYF
D: TRBD2; J: TRBJ2-3; V: TRBV5-4; size: -; DNA: TGTGCCAGCAGCTTAGGGACTAGCGGCACAGATACGCAGTATTTT; CDR3: CASSLGTSGTDTQYF
D: -; J: TRBJ1-1; V: TRBV11-1; size: -; DNA: TGTGCCAGCAGCTTAACAGGACAGCTTGAAGCTTTCTTT; CDR3: CASSLTGQLEAFF
D: -; J: TRBJ2-2; V: TRBV6-6; size: -; DNA: TGTGCCAGCAGTCCTCGAGGGGGAGGGCGAACCGGGGAGCTGTTTTTT; CDR3: CASSPRGGGRTGELFF
D: -; J: TRBJ2-7; V: TRBV29-1; size: -; DNA: TGCAGCGTTGAGGGGGGGTGGGGGCGATCCTACGAGCAGTACTTC; CDR3: CSVEGGWGRSYEQYF
D: TRBD1; J: TRBJ1-1; V: TRBV13; size: once; DNA: TGTGCCAGCAGCCCGGGGACAGGGGTAAAGACTGAAGCTTTCTTT; CDR3: CASSPGTGVKTEAFF
D: -; J: TRBJ1-1; V: TRBV27; size: -; DNA: TGTGCCAGCAGTTTATCGGGGGGAGGTGAAGCTTTCTTT; CDR3: CASSLSGGGEAFF
D: -; J: TRBJ2-7; V: TRBV21-1; size: -; DNA: TGTGCCAGCAGCAAGCGCTGTCAGGGTCTAAACGAGCAGTACTTC; CDR3: CASSKRCQGLNEQYF
D: TRBD1; J: TRBJ1-5; V: TRBV5-6; size: -; DNA: TGTGCCAGCAGCTTGTGGACAGGGATGGGTCAGCCCCAGCATTTT; CDR3: CASSLWTGMGQPQHF
D: TRBD2; J: TRBJ2-1; V: TRBV10-3; size: -; DNA: TGTGCCATCAGTGAGTCTAGCGGGAGTCGCAATGAGCAGTTCTTC; CDR3: CAISESSGSRNEQFF
D: TRBD2; J: TRBJ2-5; V: TRBV7-2; size: -; DNA: TGTGCCAGCAGCCACACAACGGGACTAGCGGAAGAGACCCAGTACTTC; CDR3: CASSHTTGLAEETQYF
D: -; J: TRBJ2-3; V: TRBV5-4; size: -; DNA: TGTGCCAGCAGCCGGTCTGCGGGGGCCACAGATACGCAGTATTTT; CDR3: CASSRSAGATDTQYF
D: TRBD2; J: TRBJ2-3; V: TRBV7-8; size: -; DNA: TGTGCCAGCAGCTTGGGACTAGCGTACACAGATACGCAGTATTTT; CDR3: CASSLGLAYTDTQYF
D: -; J: TRBJ1-1; V: TRBV5-1; size: -; DNA: TGCGCCAGCAGGGGGGGGACTGAAGCTTTCTTT; CDR3: CASRGGTEAFF
D: TRBD1; J: TRBJ1-2; V: TRBV28; size: -; DNA: TGTGCCAGCAGTTGGACAGGGGGCGAGGATGGCTACACCTTC; CDR3: CASSWTGGEDGYTF
D: TRBD1; J: TRBJ1-4; V: TRBV15; size: -; DNA: TGTGCCACCAGCAGAGATACGCCGGGACAGTTTAACGAAAAACTGTTTTTT; CDR3: CATSRDTPGQFNEKLFF
D: TRBD1; J: TRBJ1-1; V: TRBV6-1; size: -; DNA: TGTGCCAGCAGGGAGACAGGGATCACTGAAGCTTTCTTT; CDR3: CASRETGITEAFF
D: -; J: TRBJ2-7; V: TRBV5-4; size: -; DNA: TGTGCCAGCAGCTTGAATCAGGCCTCCTACGAGCAGTACTTC; CDR3: CASSLNQASYEQYF
D: -; J: TRBJ1-1; V: TRBV5-4; size: few; DNA: TGTGCCAGCAGCTTGCTGAGCACTGAAGCTTTCTTT; CDR3: CASSLLSTEAFF
D: TRBD2; J: TRBJ2-1; V: TRBV11-2; size: -; DNA: TGTGCCAGCAGCTTGGGGACTAGCGGGGCCAATGAGCAGTTCTTC; CDR3: CASSLGTSGANEQFF
D: TRBD2; J: TRBJ2-3; V: TRBV5-5; size: -; DNA: TGTGCCAGCAGCTTACTAGCGGGAGGGACTGATACGCAGTATTTT; CDR3: CASSLLAGGTDTQYF